This T cell receptor (beta chain) was recorded in a study of shared clonotypes between healthy human individuals. Study in general: Each donor's CD4 naive and CD4 memory cells filled three plates apiece, CD8 naive two, and CD8 memory one. Study-wide points: Only blood underwent sampling, and tissue repertoires likely differ.

As defined, naive CD8 cells were CD45RO-negative and positively selected for CCR7, with terminally differentiated effector memory CD45RA+ cells excluded. The germline gives CDR1 SGHRS, CDR2 YFSETQ. V lost 4 bases and J lost 1, with 15 bases in between. The CDR3 contains 15 residues. It was approximately 0.2 ug DNA, approximately 28,000 T cell genomes, that sorted-subset replicate PCRs used. The data were produced by immunoSEQ multiplex PCR, yet TCRdb's version contains in-frame clones alone and is incomplete. The repertoire holds roughly 2.1 million clones, with about 92% as singletons. As concerns this clone: The antigen is not known.

The sequence was collected from a man between 18 and 29 years old in good health. Some clones in this sample may be carry-over from other donors' samples. Sequenced input: naive CD8+ T cells from PBMCs. J is TRBJ2-7 and V is TRBV5-1, with D perhaps given as TRBD1 or TRBD2 (5 bases each). The CDR3 spells CASSHGPGTSYEQYF. The DNA for the CDR3 is TGCGCCAGCAGCCACGGCCCGGGGACGTCCTACGAGCAGTACTTC.